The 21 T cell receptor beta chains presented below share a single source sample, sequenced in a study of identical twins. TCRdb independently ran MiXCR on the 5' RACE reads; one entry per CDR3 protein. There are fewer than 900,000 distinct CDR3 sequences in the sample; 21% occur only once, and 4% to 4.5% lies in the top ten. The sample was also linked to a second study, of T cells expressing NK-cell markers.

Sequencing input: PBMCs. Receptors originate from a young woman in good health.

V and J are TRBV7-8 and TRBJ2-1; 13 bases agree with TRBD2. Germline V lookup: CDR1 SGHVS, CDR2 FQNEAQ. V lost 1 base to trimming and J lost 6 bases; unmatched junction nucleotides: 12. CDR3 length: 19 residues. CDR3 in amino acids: CASSLGVAWRTSGSNEQFF. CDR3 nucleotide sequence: TGTGCCAGCAGCTTAGGGGTGGCGTGGAGGACTAGCGGGAGCAATGAGCAGTTCTTC. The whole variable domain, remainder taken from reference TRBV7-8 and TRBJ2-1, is GAGVSQSPRYKVAKRGQDVALRCDPISGHVSLFWYQQALGQGPEFLTYFQNEAQLDKSGLPSDRFFAERPEGSVSTLKIQRTQQEDSAVYLCASSLGVAWRTSGSNEQFFGPGTRLTVL.

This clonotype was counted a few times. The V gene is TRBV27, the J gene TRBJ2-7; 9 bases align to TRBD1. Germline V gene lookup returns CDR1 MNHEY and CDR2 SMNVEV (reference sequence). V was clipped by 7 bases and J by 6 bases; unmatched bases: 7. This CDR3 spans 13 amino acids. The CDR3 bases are TGTGCCAGCACAGGACAGGGGTATCGCGAGCAGTACTTC. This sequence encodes CASTGQGYREQYF.

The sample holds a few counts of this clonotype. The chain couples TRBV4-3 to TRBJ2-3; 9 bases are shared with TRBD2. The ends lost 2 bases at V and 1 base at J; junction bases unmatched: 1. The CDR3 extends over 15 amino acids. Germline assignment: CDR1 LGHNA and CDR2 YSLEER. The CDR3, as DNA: TGCGCCAGCAGCCAATCTAGCGGGGGCACAGATACGCAGTATTTT. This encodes CASSQSSGGTDTQYF.

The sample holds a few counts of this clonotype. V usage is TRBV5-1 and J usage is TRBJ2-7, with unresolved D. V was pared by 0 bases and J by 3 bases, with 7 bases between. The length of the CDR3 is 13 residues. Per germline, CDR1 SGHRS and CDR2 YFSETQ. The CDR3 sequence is CASSLALDYEQYF. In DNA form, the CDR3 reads TGCGCCAGCAGCTTGGCCCTCGACTACGAGCAGTACTTC.

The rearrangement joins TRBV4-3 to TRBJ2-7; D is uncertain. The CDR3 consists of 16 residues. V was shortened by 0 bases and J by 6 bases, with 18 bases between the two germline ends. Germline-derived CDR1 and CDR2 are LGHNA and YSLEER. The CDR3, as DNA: TGCGCCAGCAGCCAAGATCCCGCCCCAACGGGTTCCGAGCAGTACTTC. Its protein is CASSQDPAPTGSEQYF.

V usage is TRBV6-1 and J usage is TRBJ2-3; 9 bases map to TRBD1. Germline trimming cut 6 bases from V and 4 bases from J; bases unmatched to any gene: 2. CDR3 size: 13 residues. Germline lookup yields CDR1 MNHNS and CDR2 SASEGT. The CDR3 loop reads CASRTGGSDTQYF. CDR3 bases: TGTGCCAGCAGGACAGGGGGATCAGATACGCAGTATTTT.

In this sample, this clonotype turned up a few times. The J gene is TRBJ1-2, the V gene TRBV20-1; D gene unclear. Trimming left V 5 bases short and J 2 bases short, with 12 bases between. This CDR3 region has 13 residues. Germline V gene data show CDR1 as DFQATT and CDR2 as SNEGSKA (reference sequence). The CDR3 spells CSAAYGKNYGYTF. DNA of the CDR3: TGCAGTGCTGCCTACGGGAAGAACTATGGCTACACCTTC.

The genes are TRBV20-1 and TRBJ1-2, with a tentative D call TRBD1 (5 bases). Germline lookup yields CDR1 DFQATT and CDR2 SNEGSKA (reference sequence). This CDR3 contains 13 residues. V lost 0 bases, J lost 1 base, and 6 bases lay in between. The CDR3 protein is CSAREGDNYGYTF. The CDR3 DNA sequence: TGCAGTGCTAGAGAAGGGGATAACTATGGCTACACCTTC.

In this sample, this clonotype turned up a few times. CDR3 DNA: TGTGCCAGCAGCGTAGGACAGACTGGAAACACCATATATTTT. Its protein product is CASSVGQTGNTIYF. This chain uses TRBV9 with TRBJ1-3, with D possibly TRBD1 on 5 matching bases. The germline V and J ends were trimmed by 0 bases and 2 bases, with 6 bases remaining between them. Germline V lookup: CDR1 SGDLS, CDR2 YYNGEE. The CDR3 totals 14 residues.

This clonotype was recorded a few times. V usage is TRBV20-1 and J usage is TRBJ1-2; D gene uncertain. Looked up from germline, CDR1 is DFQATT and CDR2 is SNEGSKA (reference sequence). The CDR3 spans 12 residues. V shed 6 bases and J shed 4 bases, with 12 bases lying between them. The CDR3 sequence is CSARPTAYGYTF. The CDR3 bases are TGCAGTGCACGCCCCACTGCCTATGGCTACACCTTC.

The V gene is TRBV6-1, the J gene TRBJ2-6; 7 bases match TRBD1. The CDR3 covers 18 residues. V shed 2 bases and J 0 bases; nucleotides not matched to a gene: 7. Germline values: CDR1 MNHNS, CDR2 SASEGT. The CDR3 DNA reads TGTGCCAGCAGTGAATGGGGGACAGTCCGCTCTGGGGCCAACGTCCTGACTTTC. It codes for CASSEWGTVRSGANVLTF.

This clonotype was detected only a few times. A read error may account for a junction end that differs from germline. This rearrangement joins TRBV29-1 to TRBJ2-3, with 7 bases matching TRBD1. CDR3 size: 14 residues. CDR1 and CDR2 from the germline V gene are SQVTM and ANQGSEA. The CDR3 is CSVEGQEITDTQYF. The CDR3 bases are TGCAGCGTAGAAGGACAGGAGATCACAGATACGCAGTATTTT.

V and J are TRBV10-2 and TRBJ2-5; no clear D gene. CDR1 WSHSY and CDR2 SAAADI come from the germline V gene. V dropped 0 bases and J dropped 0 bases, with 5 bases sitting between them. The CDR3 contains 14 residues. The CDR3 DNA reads TGCGCCAGCAGTGAGTCTGACAACCAAGAGACCCAGTACTTC. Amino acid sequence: CASSESDNQETQYF.

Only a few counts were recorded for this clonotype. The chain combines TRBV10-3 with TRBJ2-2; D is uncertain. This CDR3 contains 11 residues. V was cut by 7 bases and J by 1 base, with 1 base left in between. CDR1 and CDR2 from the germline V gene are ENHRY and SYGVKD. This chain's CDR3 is CAIKNTGELFF. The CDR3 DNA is TGTGCCATCAAGAACACCGGGGAGCTGTTTTTT.

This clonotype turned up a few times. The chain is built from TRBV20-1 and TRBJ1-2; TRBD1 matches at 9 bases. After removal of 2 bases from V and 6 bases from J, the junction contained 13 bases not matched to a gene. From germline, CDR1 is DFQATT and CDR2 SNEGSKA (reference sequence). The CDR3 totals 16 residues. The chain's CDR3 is CSARLTWDREAHGYTF. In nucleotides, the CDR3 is TGCAGTGCTAGATTGACCTGGGACAGGGAGGCTCATGGCTACACCTTC.

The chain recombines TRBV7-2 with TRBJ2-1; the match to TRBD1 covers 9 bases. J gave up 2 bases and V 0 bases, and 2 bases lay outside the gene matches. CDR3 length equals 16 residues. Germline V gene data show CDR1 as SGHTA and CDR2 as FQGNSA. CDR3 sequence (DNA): TGTGCCAGCAGCTTAGCCGGGACAGGGACCTACAATGAGCAGTTCTTC. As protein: CASSLAGTGTYNEQFF.

The CDR3 spells CSARAAGGPQYF. CDR3 nucleotide sequence: TGCAGTGCTAGAGCGGCCGGGGGGCCCCAGTACTTC. The chain is built from TRBV20-1 and TRBJ2-5; tentative D call: TRBD2 (7 bases). The CDR3 spans 12 residues. Germline CDR1 DFQATT, CDR2 SNEGSKA (reference sequence). Deletions cut 1 base from V and 9 bases from J, with 12 bases between.

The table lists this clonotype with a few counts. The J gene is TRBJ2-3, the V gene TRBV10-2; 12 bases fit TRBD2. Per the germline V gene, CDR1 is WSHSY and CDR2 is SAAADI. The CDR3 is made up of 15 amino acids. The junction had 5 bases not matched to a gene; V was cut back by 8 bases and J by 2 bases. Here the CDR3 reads CASRGLAGFTDTQYF. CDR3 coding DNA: TGCGCCAGCCGTGGACTAGCGGGATTCACAGATACGCAGTATTTT.

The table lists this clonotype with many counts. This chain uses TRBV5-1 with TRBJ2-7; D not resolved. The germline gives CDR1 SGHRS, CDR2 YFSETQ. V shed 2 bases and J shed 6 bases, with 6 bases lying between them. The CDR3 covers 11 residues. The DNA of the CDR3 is TGCGCCAGCAGCTTAGCATCCGAGCAGTACTTC. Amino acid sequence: CASSLASEQYF. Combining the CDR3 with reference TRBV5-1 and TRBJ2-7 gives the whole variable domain KAGVTQTPRYLIKTRGQQVTLSCSPISGHRSVSWYQQTPGQGLQFLFEYFSETQRNKGNFPGRFSGRQFSNSRSEMNVSTLELGDSALYLCASSLASEQYFGPGTRLTVT.

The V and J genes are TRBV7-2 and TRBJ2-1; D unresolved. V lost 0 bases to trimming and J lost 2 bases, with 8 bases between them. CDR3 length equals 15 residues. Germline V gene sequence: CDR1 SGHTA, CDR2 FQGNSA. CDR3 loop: CASSLADLAYNEQFF. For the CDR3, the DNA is TGTGCCAGCAGCTTAGCGGACCTAGCCTACAATGAGCAGTTCTTC.

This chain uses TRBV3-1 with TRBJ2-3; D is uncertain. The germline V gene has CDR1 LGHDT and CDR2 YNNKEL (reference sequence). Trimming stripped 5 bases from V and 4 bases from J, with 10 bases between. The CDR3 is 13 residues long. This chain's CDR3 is CASSTLESDTQYF. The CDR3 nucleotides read TGTGCCAGCAGCACACTCGAGTCAGATACGCAGTATTTT.